The clone carrying this T cell receptor beta chain was picked up a small number of times. Using a J-beta primer mix together with a sample-barcoded 5' primer, a second PCR was run for about 6 to 11 cycles. TCRdb recomputed calls from the 5' RACE reads with MiXCR, one row per CDR3 protein. This table has 600,000 to 650,000 distinct CDR3 sequences, 58% appearing once. This record comes from a study of blood T cells in healthy people across ages. V was pared by 6 bases and J by 6 bases, with 7 bases of the junction left unmatched. Germline CDR1 and CDR2: LGHNA and YNFKEQ. The CDR3 loop spans 14 amino acids.

The sequence came from a man between 60 and 75 years old in good health. The chain joins TRBV4-2 to TRBJ2-3, with 9 bases aligning to TRBD2. Sample: blood. CDR3 nucleotides: TGTGCCAGCAGGTTCGGCGGGGGGGAGGATACGCAGTATTTT. This sequence encodes CASRFGGGEDTQYF.